This T cell receptor (beta chain) appears in the sequencing data of a study of naive and memory T cell subsets. This clonotype was seen many times. Its antigen remains unknown. Both TRBC1 and TRBC2 were covered by a beta constant-region primer of two equimolar oligonucleotides. Nested alpha and beta constant-region primers with the SP2 primer drove four PCR rounds on ligated cDNA. The cDNA 3' end received a ligated single-stranded oligonucleotide carrying the SP2 primer and a 12-nucleotide UMI. TCRdb reanalysed the UMI-ligation and nested PCR reads using MiXCR and keeps one entry per CDR3 protein. The sample holds around 93,000 distinct CDR3 sequences; roughly 12% are singletons and the top ten take over 0.11%. Study results and caveats: Each distinct alpha or beta sequence counts as one clonotype. Possibly reflecting memory cells re-expressing CD45RA, a few larger clonotypes occurred in naive repertoires, especially CD8.

V shed 1 base and J 8 bases; nucleotides not matched to a gene: 0. The CDR3 covers 12 residues. The V gene's germline CDR1 is KGHSH and CDR2 LQKENI. Sequenced material: naive CD4+ T cells from blood. This chain joins TRBV18 and TRBJ1-1; 8 bases match TRBD1. This clonotype originated in a human donor in good health. The CDR3 sequence is CASSPRTGEAFF. In DNA form, the CDR3 reads TGTGCCAGCTCACCACGGACAGGGGAAGCTTTCTTT.